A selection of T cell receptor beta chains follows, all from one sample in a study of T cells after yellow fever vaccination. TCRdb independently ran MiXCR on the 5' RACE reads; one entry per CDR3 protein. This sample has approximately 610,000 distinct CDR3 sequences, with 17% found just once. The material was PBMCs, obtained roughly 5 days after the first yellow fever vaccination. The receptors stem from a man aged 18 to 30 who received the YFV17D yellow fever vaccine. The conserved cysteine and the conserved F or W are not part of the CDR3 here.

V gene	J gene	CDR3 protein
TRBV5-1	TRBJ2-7	ASSPGLAGTLYEQY
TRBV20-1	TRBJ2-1	SATNTGQYNEQF
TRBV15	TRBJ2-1	ATRATGSSYNEQF
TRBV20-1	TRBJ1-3	SARVGQGLGNTIY
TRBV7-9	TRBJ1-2	ASSPRVRGYT
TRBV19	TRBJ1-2	ASSETGVGYGYT
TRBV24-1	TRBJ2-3	ATSDSVGSAQY
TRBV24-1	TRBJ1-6	ATSVTGSGYNSPLH
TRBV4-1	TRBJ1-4	ASSQGWGSEKLF
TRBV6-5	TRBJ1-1	ASSYRGGVGATEAF
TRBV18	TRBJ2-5	ASSPNETQY
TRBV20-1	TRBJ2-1	SAATGRGNEQF
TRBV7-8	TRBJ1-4	ASSLRTGVQEKLF
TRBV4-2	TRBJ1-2	ASSPRGQGSYGYT
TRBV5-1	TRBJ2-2	ASSFAGGELF
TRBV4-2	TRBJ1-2	ASSHIPEEDYGYT
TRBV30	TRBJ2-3	AWGEGSTDTQY
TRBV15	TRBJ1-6	ATSTRNSPLH
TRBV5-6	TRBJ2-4	ASSLGARILAKNIQY
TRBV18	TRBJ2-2	ASSPLEQVTGELF
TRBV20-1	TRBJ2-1	SARDLLGGPPNEQF
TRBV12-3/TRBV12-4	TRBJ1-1	ASNLGDTEAF
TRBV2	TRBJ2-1	ASKTFSGGNEQF
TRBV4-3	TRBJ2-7	ASSQDLSGVYEQY
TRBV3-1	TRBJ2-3	ASSQGRLGGTDTQY
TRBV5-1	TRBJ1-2	ASSLGPENGYT
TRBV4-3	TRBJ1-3	ASSQAYGSGNTIY
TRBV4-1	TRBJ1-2	ASSQTPGQGNYGYT
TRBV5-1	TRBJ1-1	ASSLEGQGEAF
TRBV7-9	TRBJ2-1	ASSLLEGITYNEQF
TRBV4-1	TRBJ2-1	ASSQVPTGTSTGYDQF
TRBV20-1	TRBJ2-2	SAKDRVNTGELF
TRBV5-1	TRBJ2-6	ASSLGGAGANVLT
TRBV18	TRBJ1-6	ASSLGTGESPLH
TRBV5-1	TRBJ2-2	ASRGPWNTGELF
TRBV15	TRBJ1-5	ATSRAFPGGQPQH
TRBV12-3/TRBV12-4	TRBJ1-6	ASSTGYNSPLH
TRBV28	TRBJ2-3	ASTDLGRDVADTQY
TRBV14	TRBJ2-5	ASSQDPFDPRQPGRRETQY
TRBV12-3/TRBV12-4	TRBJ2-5	ASRGTGSPETQY
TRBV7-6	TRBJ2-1	ASSVLAGGGNEQF
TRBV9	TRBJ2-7	ASSTGQGAYEQY
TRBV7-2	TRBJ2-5	ASSLAGTYQETQY
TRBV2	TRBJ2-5	ASSEETGRLQETQY
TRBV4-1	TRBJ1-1	ASSQGGGGTREAF
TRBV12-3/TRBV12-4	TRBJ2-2	ASSLPRGRTGELF
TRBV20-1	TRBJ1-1	SARVRGRDTEAF
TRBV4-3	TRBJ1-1	ASSHPPWALGMNTEAF
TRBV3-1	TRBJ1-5	ASSQDTGANQPQH
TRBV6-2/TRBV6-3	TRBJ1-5	ASSYVLPGGGNQPQH
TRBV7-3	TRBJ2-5	ASSATGTAIKETQY
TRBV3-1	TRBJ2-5	ASSYRGGEETQY
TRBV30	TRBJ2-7	AWSRQGVDYEQY
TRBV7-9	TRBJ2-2	ASSHKPQGENTGELF
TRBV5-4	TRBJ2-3	ASSQGPFRY
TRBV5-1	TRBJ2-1	ASGLAGSYNEQF
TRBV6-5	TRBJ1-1	ASRSQSTEAF
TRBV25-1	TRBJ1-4	ASMEGPNEKLF
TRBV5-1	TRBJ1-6	ASSLSPGQETSPLH
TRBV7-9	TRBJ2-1	ASSSRQGDLNEQF